This T cell receptor beta chain was captured in a study of T cell responses to AZD1222 COVID-19 vaccine. Data came from immunoSEQ multiplex PCR; TCRdb stores just in-frame clones and leaves some out. The sample yields around 130,000 clones, around 90% seen once. Study-wide results and limits: All repertoire sampling was performed exclusively after the peak T cell response.

Comment on this clone: The antigen is undetermined.

V was trimmed by 1 base and J by 7 bases, leaving 5 bases between them. The CDR3 is 12 residues long. The germline CDR1 and CDR2 sequences are SEHNR and FQNEAQ (reference sequence). The sequence derives from an adult in good health. The chain joins TRBV7-9 to TRBJ1-5, with D unresolved. This specimen consisted of peripheral blood, obtained on day 0 of AZD1222 vaccination. In DNA, the CDR3 is TGTGCCAGCAGCTTAGGGAGGCAGCCCCAGCATTTT. Translation gives CASSLGRQPQHF.